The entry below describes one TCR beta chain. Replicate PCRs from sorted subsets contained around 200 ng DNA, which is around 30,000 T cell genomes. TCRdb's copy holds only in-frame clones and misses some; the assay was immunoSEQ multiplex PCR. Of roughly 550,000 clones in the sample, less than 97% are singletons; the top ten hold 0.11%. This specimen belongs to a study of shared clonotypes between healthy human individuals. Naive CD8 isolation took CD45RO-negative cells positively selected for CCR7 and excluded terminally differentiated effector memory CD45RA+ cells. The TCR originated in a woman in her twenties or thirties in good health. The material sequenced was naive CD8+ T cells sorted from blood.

The CDR3 loop is CASIQLAAGPDIQYF. For the CDR3, the DNA is TGTGCCAGCATCCAACTAGCGGCGGGACCGGACATTCAGTACTTC. The V gene is TRBV2, the J gene TRBJ2-4; 8 positions match TRBD2. The CDR3 extends over 15 amino acids. Germline CDR1 and CDR2: SNHLY and FYNNEI. V trimming: 7 bases; J trimming: 8 bases; junction bases outside the gene matches: 13.